This T cell receptor beta chain was retrieved from a study of T cells in Graves' hyperthyroidism and ophthalmopathy. Germline V gives CDR1 SNHLY, CDR2 FYNNEI. Trimming took 2 bases from V and 7 from J, leaving 12 bases between them. The CDR3 length is 14 residues. RNA transcripts served as the template for amplifying TCR beta CDR3 regions. When the TCR CDR3 underwent first-round RT-PCR, the HTBI primer set was used. MiXCR was run by TCRdb on the multiplex PCR reads, yielding one entry per CDR3 protein. Here the sample spans roughly 710,000 distinct CDR3 sequences, approximately 36% being singletons. V gene TRBV2 combines with J gene TRBJ2-1; the D is unclear. The sequence derives from a woman in her 40s with Graves' hyperthyroidism. Sequenced sample: blood. The CDR3 nucleotides are TGTGCCAGCAGTGAAAGAAACGGATTTAATGAGCAGTTCTTC. This codes for CASSERNGFNEQFF.